Included here is one TCR beta chain sequence, with context. Its antigen is unknown. Trimming cost V 0 bases and J 6 bases, with 10 bases left between them. CDR1 and CDR2 from the germline V gene are SGHRS and YFSETQ. This CDR3 contains 14 residues. The sample belongs to a study of blood T cells in healthy people across ages. PCR was performed a second time for 7 to 11 cycles using a sample-barcoded 5' primer and a J-beta primer mix. TCRdb fed the 5' RACE reads into MiXCR, producing one record per CDR3 protein. Of around 800,000 distinct CDR3 sequences in the sample, roughly 53% were seen once. General study results and limits: Whereas aged donors had fewer naive CD4+ cells, long-lived donors had more of them and higher diversity.

The source material was blood. This receptor was identified in a man older than 75 in good health. The chain links TRBV5-1 to TRBJ2-1, with D possibly TRBD2 on 5 matching bases. The CDR3 loop is CASSLEPGSNEQFF. CDR3 coding DNA: TGCGCCAGCAGCTTGGAGCCGGGAAGCAATGAGCAGTTCTTC.